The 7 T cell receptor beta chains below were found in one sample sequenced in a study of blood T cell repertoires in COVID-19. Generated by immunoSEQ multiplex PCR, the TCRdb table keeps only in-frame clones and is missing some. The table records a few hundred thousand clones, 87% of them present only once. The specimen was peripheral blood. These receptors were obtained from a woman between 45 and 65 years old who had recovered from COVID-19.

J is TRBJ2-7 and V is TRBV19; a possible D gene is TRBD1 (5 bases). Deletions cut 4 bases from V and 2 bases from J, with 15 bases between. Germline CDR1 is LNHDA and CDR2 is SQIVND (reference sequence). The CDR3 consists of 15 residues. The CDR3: CASSTQGPRPYEQYF. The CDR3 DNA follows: TGTGCCAGTAGTACTCAGGGCCCCAGGCCCTACGAGCAGTACTTC.

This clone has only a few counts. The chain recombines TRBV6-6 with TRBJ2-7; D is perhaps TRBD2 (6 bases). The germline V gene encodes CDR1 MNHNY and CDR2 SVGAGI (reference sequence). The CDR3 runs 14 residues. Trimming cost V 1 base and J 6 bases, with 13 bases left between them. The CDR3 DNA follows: TGTGCCAGCAGTTACTGGCCAGGGAGGTCCGAGCAGTACTTC. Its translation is CASSYWPGRSEQYF.

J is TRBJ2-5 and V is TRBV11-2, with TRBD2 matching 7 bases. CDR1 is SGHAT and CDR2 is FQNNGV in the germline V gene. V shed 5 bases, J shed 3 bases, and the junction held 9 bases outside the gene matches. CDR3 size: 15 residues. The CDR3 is CASSGRDPRKETQYF. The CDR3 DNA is TGTGCCAGCAGCGGGAGGGACCCCAGGAAAGAGACCCAGTACTTC.

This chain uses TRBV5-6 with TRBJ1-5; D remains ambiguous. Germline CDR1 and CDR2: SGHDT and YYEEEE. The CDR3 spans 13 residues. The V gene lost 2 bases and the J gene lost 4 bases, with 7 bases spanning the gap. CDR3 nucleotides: TGTGCCAGCAGCTTCGGAGTAAATCAGCCCCAGCATTTT. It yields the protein CASSFGVNQPQHF.

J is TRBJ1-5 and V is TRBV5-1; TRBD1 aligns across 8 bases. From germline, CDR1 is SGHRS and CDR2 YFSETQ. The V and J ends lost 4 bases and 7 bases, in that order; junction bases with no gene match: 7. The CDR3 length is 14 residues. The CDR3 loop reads CASSRTGRGQPQHF. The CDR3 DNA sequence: TGCGCCAGCAGCCGGACAGGGCGGGGACAGCCCCAGCATTTT.

This chain's CDR3 is CASSWIQGNSPLHF. CDR3 DNA sequence: TGTGCCAGCAGTTGGATTCAGGGGAATTCACCCCTCCACTTT. V gene TRBV27 combines with J gene TRBJ1-6; D is possibly TRBD1 (6 bases). The CDR3 spans 14 residues. V lost 4 bases and J 7 bases, leaving 11 bases between the germline ends. Per the germline V gene, CDR1 is MNHEY and CDR2 is SMNVEV (reference sequence).

CDR3 amino acids: CASSLRTGDTGELFF. In DNA, the CDR3 is TGCGCCAGCAGCTTAAGGACAGGGGACACCGGGGAGCTGTTTTTT. The V and J genes are TRBV5-1 and TRBJ2-2; 9 bases agree with TRBD1. Trimming at V came to 2 bases and at J to 3 bases, leaving 2 bases not matched to a gene. This CDR3 has 15 amino acids. CDR1 and CDR2 from the germline V gene are SGHRS and YFSETQ.